These T cell receptor beta chains were read from a single sample in a study of T cells in Graves' hyperthyroidism and ophthalmopathy. TCRdb reprocessed the multiplex PCR reads with MiXCR, giving one entry per CDR3 protein. The sample shows more than 350,000 distinct CDR3 sequences, about 15% of them seen only once. Sequencing was carried out using blood. The source is a woman aged 55 to 70 with Graves' ophthalmopathy. Each CDR3 is given with its conserved first and last residue. D genes are given only for firm matches. Size tells how often a clone was seen (once, few, many) or the class of an expanded clone, and some rows leave it out.

CDR3 DNA: TGTGCCAGCAGCCAGACTGGCCAAGAGACCCAGTACTTC
CDR3 protein: CASSQTGQETQYF
J gene: TRBJ2-5
D gene: NA
V gene: TRBV28
clone size: many

CDR3 DNA: TGTGCCAGCACCTACCTGGGGGGACCCGGGGAGCTGTTTTTT
CDR3 protein: CASTYLGGPGELFF
J gene: TRBJ2-2
D gene: NA
V gene: TRBV12-3/TRBV12-4
clone size: many

CDR3 DNA: TGTGCCAGCAGTACAGGGTTATGGGAGCAGTACTTC
CDR3 protein: CASSTGLWEQYF
J gene: TRBJ2-7
D gene: NA
V gene: TRBV28
clone size: many

CDR3 DNA: TGCGCCAGCAGGCCTACGACAGGGGGTTTTTCACCCCTCCACTTT
CDR3 protein: CASRPTTGGFSPLHF
J gene: TRBJ1-6
D gene: TRBD1
V gene: TRBV5-1
clone size: many

CDR3 DNA: TGTGCCAGCAGCCCCTTCGACAGGGGACAAGAGACCCAGTACTTC
CDR3 protein: CASSPFDRGQETQYF
J gene: TRBJ2-5
D gene: TRBD1
V gene: TRBV5-4
clone size: NA

CDR3 DNA: TGCAGTGCTCAAACTAGCGGGAGGGAGTACAATGAGCAGTTCTTC
CDR3 protein: CSAQTSGREYNEQFF
J gene: TRBJ2-1
D gene: TRBD2
V gene: TRBV20-1
clone size: many

CDR3 DNA: TGCGCCAGCAGCTCTCCGACAGGCAGAACCTACGAGCAGTACTTC
CDR3 protein: CASSSPTGRTYEQYF
J gene: TRBJ2-7
D gene: NA
V gene: TRBV5-1
clone size: many

CDR3 DNA: TGCAGTGCTAGAGGGAGGGGTTATAATTCACCCCTCCACTTT
CDR3 protein: CSARGRGYNSPLHF
J gene: TRBJ1-6
D gene: NA
V gene: TRBV20-1
clone size: NA

CDR3 DNA: TGCAGTGCTAGAGGACTAGCGAGGTACGAGCAGTACTTC
CDR3 protein: CSARGLARYEQYF
J gene: TRBJ2-7
D gene: TRBD2
V gene: TRBV20-1
clone size: once

CDR3 DNA: TGTGCCAGCAGCCCCATAGCCGCGGGAGGGCCGTTAGGCGAGCAGTACTTC
CDR3 protein: CASSPIAAGGPLGEQYF
J gene: TRBJ2-7
D gene: TRBD2
V gene: TRBV13
clone size: many

CDR3 DNA: TGTGCCAGCAGTCCCTTCCATTCCTACACTGAAGCTTTCTTT
CDR3 protein: CASSPFHSYTEAFF
J gene: TRBJ1-1
D gene: NA
V gene: TRBV28
clone size: few

CDR3 DNA: TGTGCCAGCAGCCCAGCAGGTGCCGCCCGCAGAGAGACCCAGTACTTC
CDR3 protein: CASSPAGAARRETQYF
J gene: TRBJ2-5
D gene: NA
V gene: TRBV7-8
clone size: few

CDR3 DNA: TGTGCCAGCAGTACTCACAGGGGGGCGGACTATGGCTACACCTTC
CDR3 protein: CASSTHRGADYGYTF
J gene: TRBJ1-2
D gene: TRBD1
V gene: TRBV27
clone size: many

CDR3 DNA: TGTGCCAGCAGCTTAAAGAGGGAGAACAATGAGCAGTTCTTC
CDR3 protein: CASSLKRENNEQFF
J gene: TRBJ2-1
D gene: NA
V gene: TRBV7-9
clone size: few

CDR3 DNA: TGCAGCGCCTCACTAGCGGGAGGACCGGAGCAGTACTTC
CDR3 protein: CSASLAGGPEQYF
J gene: TRBJ2-7
D gene: TRBD2
V gene: TRBV29-1
clone size: few

CDR3 DNA: TGTGCCAGCAGCGTAGGAAACGGCTACGAGCAGTACTTC
CDR3 protein: CASSVGNGYEQYF
J gene: TRBJ2-7
D gene: NA
V gene: TRBV9
clone size: many

CDR3 DNA: TGTGCCAGCAGCCAAGAGCCCCCGGGCAGAGATGAAAAACTGTTTTTT
CDR3 protein: CASSQEPPGRDEKLFF
J gene: TRBJ1-4
D gene: NA
V gene: TRBV4-2
clone size: NA

CDR3 DNA: TGCAGTGCTCGTAGACTAGCGGGAGGTTCAGGGGCCAACGTCCTGACTTTC
CDR3 protein: CSARRLAGGSGANVLTF
J gene: TRBJ2-6
D gene: TRBD2
V gene: TRBV20-1
clone size: many

CDR3 DNA: TGTGCCAACAGCCAGGACACGGAGGCCTCTGGAAACACCATATATTTT
CDR3 protein: CANSQDTEASGNTIYF
J gene: TRBJ1-3
D gene: NA
V gene: TRBV3-1
clone size: NA

CDR3 DNA: TGTGCCAGCAGTGAATCCGCCTGGGGGACCCAGTACTTC
CDR3 protein: CASSESAWGTQYF
J gene: TRBJ2-5
D gene: NA
V gene: TRBV6-1
clone size: many

CDR3 DNA: TGTGCCACCAGCAGGCAGGGACGCGGTCAGCCCCAGCATTTT
CDR3 protein: CATSRQGRGQPQHF
J gene: TRBJ1-5
D gene: NA
V gene: TRBV15
clone size: NA

CDR3 DNA: TGCAGCGGGGCCAGAGATGCTGCCGGAAACACCATATATTTT
CDR3 protein: CSGARDAAGNTIYF
J gene: TRBJ1-3
D gene: NA
V gene: TRBV29-1
clone size: NA

CDR3 DNA: TGTGCCAGCAGCCAAGTAGTGCCAGATACGCAGTATTTT
CDR3 protein: CASSQVVPDTQYF
J gene: TRBJ2-3
D gene: NA
V gene: TRBV7-6
clone size: many

CDR3 DNA: TGTGCCTGGAGGCCGGGGACTAGCCGCACAGATACGCAGTATTTT
CDR3 protein: CAWRPGTSRTDTQYF
J gene: TRBJ2-3
D gene: TRBD2
V gene: TRBV30
clone size: NA

CDR3 DNA: TGTGCCATCAGTGAGTCGACTCCCGAGCAGTTCTTC
CDR3 protein: CAISESTPEQFF
J gene: TRBJ2-1
D gene: NA
V gene: TRBV10-3
clone size: NA

CDR3 DNA: TGTGCCAGCAGCCTTCCCGTGGGTGTCGAGACCCAGTACTTC
CDR3 protein: CASSLPVGVETQYF
J gene: TRBJ2-5
D gene: NA
V gene: TRBV28
clone size: many

CDR3 DNA: TGTGCCATCAGTGCCCCCCCGGACGGGAACTACGAGCAGTACTTC
CDR3 protein: CAISAPPDGNYEQYF
J gene: TRBJ2-7
D gene: NA
V gene: TRBV10-3
clone size: few

CDR3 DNA: TGTGCCAGCAGCTCCGGGACTAGCGGGAGAGGTACCGGGGAGCTGTTTTTT
CDR3 protein: CASSSGTSGRGTGELFF
J gene: TRBJ2-2
D gene: TRBD2
V gene: TRBV7-9
clone size: few

CDR3 DNA: TGTGCCAGCAGGCTAGGGGGCTCTCTTAACACTGAAGCTTTCTTT
CDR3 protein: CASRLGGSLNTEAFF
J gene: TRBJ1-1
D gene: TRBD1
V gene: TRBV27
clone size: few

CDR3 DNA: TGCAGTGCTAGATCGATACTAGGTGTGGGAGAGACCCAGTACTTC
CDR3 protein: CSARSILGVGETQYF
J gene: TRBJ2-5
D gene: NA
V gene: TRBV20-1
clone size: many

CDR3 DNA: TGTGCCAGCAGCACCGCCGGTAGCGGGAGATGGGAGCAGTACTTC
CDR3 protein: CASSTAGSGRWEQYF
J gene: TRBJ2-7
D gene: TRBD2
V gene: TRBV7-8
clone size: many

CDR3 DNA: TGTGCCAGCAGCGTAGGGTGGGGTTTGGGCAATGAGCAGTTCTTC
CDR3 protein: CASSVGWGLGNEQFF
J gene: TRBJ2-1
D gene: NA
V gene: TRBV9
clone size: many